The 28 T cell receptor beta chains listed next were all sequenced from one sample in a study of cytomegalovirus exposure and HLA in healthy donors. Sequenced by immunoSEQ multiplex PCR; TCRdb stores in-frame clones only, minus some. The table has approximately 300,000 clones, about nine tenths seen once. Sequencing was performed on PBMCs. The receptors derive from a woman aged 18 to 35 in good health and CMV-seronegative.

J is TRBJ1-2 and V is TRBV21-1; the DNA was not compared with TRBD1, the D call given in the table. TRBV21-1 counts as a pseudogene. The CDR3 consists of 13 residues. The CDR3 region has the DNA TGTGCCAGCAGCAAAGCGCTTTTAACCAGTAAGACCTTC. Translated: CASSKALLTSKTF.

The V call is TRBV28, the J call TRBJ2-5; 8 bases agree with TRBD1. Germline CDR1 reads MDHEN; CDR2 reads SYDVKM. V lost 8 bases to trimming and J lost 5 bases; unmatched junction nucleotides: 19. CDR3 size: 17 residues. The CDR3 sequence is CASGPLSVAGGGETQYF. The DNA of the CDR3 is TGTGCCAGCGGGCCGCTTTCTGTGGCAGGGGGCGGGGAGACCCAGTACTTC. The full variable domain, with the rest looked up from reference TRBV28 and TRBJ2-5, is DVKVTQSSRYLVKRTGEKVFLECVQDMDHENMFWYRQDPGLGLRLIYFSYDVKMKEKGDIPEGYSVSREKKERFSLILESASTNQTSMYLCASGPLSVAGGGETQYFGPGTRLLVL.

V usage is TRBV2 and J usage is TRBJ2-2, with 8 bases lining up with TRBD1. J lost 8 bases, V lost 4 bases, and 6 bases had no gene match. CDR1 and CDR2 from the germline V gene are SNHLY and FYNNEI. This CDR3 is 14 amino acids long. CDR3 sequence: CASSVYRGTGELFF. The CDR3 coding sequence is TGTGCCAGCAGTGTCTACAGGGGGACGGGGGAGCTGTTTTTT.

In this sample, this clone turned up a few times. V is TRBV7-3 and J is TRBJ2-1; D perhaps matches TRBD2 (6 bases). The germline V gene encodes CDR1 SGHTA and CDR2 FQGTGA. With 5 bases removed from V and 4 bases from J, the gap between germline ends came to 15 bases. The CDR3 is made up of 15 amino acids. CDR3 sequence reads: CASSAGTDTYNEQFF. DNA for the CDR3: TGTGCCAGCAGCGCCGGGACTGATACTTACAATGAGCAGTTCTTC.

The rearrangement joins TRBV29-1 to TRBJ1-1; D perhaps matches TRBD1 (6 bases). Germline V lookup: CDR1 SQVTM, CDR2 ANQGSEA. The ends were cut back, 1 base at V and 1 base at J, with 10 bases in the middle. The CDR3 is 14 residues long. CDR3 sequence reads: CSVEVGGGNTEAFF. CDR3 in DNA: TGCAGCGTTGAAGTGGGAGGGGGGAACACTGAAGCTTTCTTT.

This clone showed up many times. The chain links TRBV6-5 to TRBJ1-3, with TRBD1 matching 10 bases. The CDR3 totals 14 residues. The V segment lost 5 bases and the J segment 7 bases; nucleotides outside the gene matches: 5. Germline V CDR1 and CDR2: MNHEY, SVGAGI. The CDR3 DNA is TGTGCCAGCAGTCCGGGACAGGGGTTGAACACCATATATTTT. It encodes CASSPGQGLNTIYF.

This chain links TRBV28 with TRBJ2-7, with 9 bases identical to TRBD2. Germline values: CDR1 MDHEN, CDR2 SYDVKM. The junction had 8 bases not matched to a gene; V was cut back by 6 bases and J by 5 bases. The CDR3 is made up of 14 amino acids. The CDR3 nucleotides read TGTGCCAGCAGGCGAGCGGGAGGAATTGACGAGCAGTACTTC. This gives the protein CASRRAGGIDEQYF.

The J gene is TRBJ1-4, the V gene TRBV11-2; D gene unclear. Germline V gene data show CDR1 as SGHAT and CDR2 as FQNNGV. CDR3 length: 14 amino acids. V lost 2 bases, J lost 8 bases, and 12 bases lay in between. Written as DNA, the CDR3 is TGTGCCAGCAGCTTACTCGAAAGAGGGGAAAAACTGTTTTTT. Translating it yields CASSLLERGEKLFF.

V gene TRBV7-2 combines with J gene TRBJ1-1; no reliable D call. The CDR3 is 12 amino acids. The germline CDR1 and CDR2 sequences are SGHTA and FQGNSA. Trimming removed 5 bases from V and 5 bases from J, with 9 bases in between. The chain's CDR3 is CASSPVRTEAFF. In nucleotides, the CDR3 is TGTGCCAGCAGCCCGGTCCGGACTGAAGCTTTCTTT.

The chain recombines TRBV18 with TRBJ1-3; 8 bases are a match to TRBD1. The CDR3 length is 16 residues. After removal of 3 bases from V and 0 bases from J, the junction contained 4 bases not matched to a gene. CDR1 is KGHSH and CDR2 is LQKENI in the germline V gene. The CDR3 protein is CASSPGQGSSGNTIYF. As DNA, the CDR3 is TGTGCCAGCTCACCTGGACAGGGTAGCTCTGGAAACACCATATATTTT.

The J gene is TRBJ2-1, the V gene TRBV9; no definite D call. V lost 0 bases and J lost 3, with 7 bases in between. The CDR3 length is 14 residues. The germline V gene encodes CDR1 SGDLS and CDR2 YYNGEE. CDR3 nucleotide sequence: TGTGCCAGCAGCGTAGCTACTGGCTACAATGAGCAGTTCTTC. As protein: CASSVATGYNEQFF. Looking up the rest from reference TRBV9 and TRBJ2-1 gives the full variable domain: DSGVTQTPKHLITATGQRVTLRCSPRSGDLSVYWYQQSLDQGLQFLIQYYNGEERAKGNILERFSAQQFPDLHSELNLSSLELGDSALYFCASSVATGYNEQFFGPGTRLTVL.

This chain connects TRBV4-1 to TRBJ2-1; 11 bases line up with TRBD2. Germline CDR1 reads MGHRA; CDR2 reads YSYEKL. V shed 1 base, J shed 4 bases, and the junction held 3 bases outside the gene matches. There are 16 residues in the CDR3. CDR3 sequence (DNA): TGCGCCAGCAGCCAAGGGGTAGCGGGAGGGTACAATGAGCAGTTCTTC. Protein sequence: CASSQGVAGGYNEQFF.

The V gene is TRBV15, the J gene TRBJ2-6, with D perhaps matching TRBD1 (5 bases). Per the germline V gene, CDR1 is LNHNV and CDR2 is YYDKDF (reference sequence). V gave up 0 bases and J gave up 2 bases, with 8 bases separating them. The CDR3 runs 16 residues. CDR3 region: CATSRDLGAGANVLTF. CDR3 sequence (DNA): TGTGCCACCAGCAGAGATCTAGGGGCTGGGGCCAACGTCCTGACTTTC.

This clone occurred a few times. The chain uses TRBV28 and TRBJ1-1; maybe TRBD1 (5 bases). Germline-derived CDR1 and CDR2 are MDHEN and SYDVKM. V was pared by 8 bases and J by 3 bases, with 13 bases between. This CDR3 has 13 residues. The CDR3 spells CASLLGGYTEAFF. The CDR3 nucleotides are TGTGCCAGCCTCTTGGGGGGTTACACTGAAGCTTTCTTT.

The count of this clone is one. The J gene is TRBJ2-2, the V gene TRBV28, with 11 bases that match TRBD1. J was trimmed by 3 bases and V by 6 bases; bases with no gene match: 9. The CDR3 contains 17 residues. Per the germline V gene, CDR1 is MDHEN and CDR2 is SYDVKM. For the CDR3, the DNA is TGTGCCAGCAGCAATTCCCGGGACAGGGGGTACACCGGGGAGCTGTTTTTT. Its translation: CASSNSRDRGYTGELFF.

This chain uses TRBV7-6 with TRBJ1-1, with TRBD1 matching 11 bases. Germline CDR1 is SGHVS and CDR2 is FNYEAQ. CDR3 size: 14 residues. Unmatched junction bases numbered 10, after V lost 5 bases and J lost 11 bases. CDR3 DNA sequence: TGTGCCAGCAGCCAAGGGACAGGGGGGTTAAGGGCTTTCTTT. Translating gives CASSQGTGGLRAFF.

This clone has a handful of counts. The chain joins TRBV25-1 to TRBJ2-7, with 8 bases that match TRBD2. The CDR3 contains 14 residues. The V segment lost 6 bases and the J segment 5 bases; nucleotides outside the gene matches: 9. Germline CDR1 is MGHDK and CDR2 is SYGVNS. The CDR3: CASSGLATSDEQYF. The CDR3 nucleotides read TGTGCCAGCAGCGGACTGGCGACTAGCGACGAGCAGTACTTC.

The chain couples TRBV7-2 to TRBJ1-2; TRBD1 agrees at 10 bases. CDR1 is SGHTA, CDR2 FQGNSA, per germline. The junction had 4 bases not matched to a gene; V was cut back by 5 bases and J by 7 bases. The CDR3 totals 13 residues. For the CDR3, the DNA is TGTGCCAGCAGCCCGACAGGGGGCTTTGGCTACACCTTC. It yields the protein CASSPTGGFGYTF.

A few counts support this clone. V gene TRBV29-1 combines with J gene TRBJ1-2; no reliable D call. Germline values: CDR1 SQVTM, CDR2 ANQGSEA. The CDR3 has 9 residues. Trimming cost V 4 bases and J 13 bases, with 10 bases left between them. As DNA, the CDR3 is TGCAGCGTTGCGTCGGGTGGCACCTTC. It translates to CSVASGGTF.

The chain recombines TRBV5-4 with TRBJ2-7; 9 bases are a match to TRBD2. The germline gives CDR1 SGHNT, CDR2 YYREEE (reference sequence). V shed 5 bases, J shed 5 bases, and the junction held 17 bases outside the gene matches. This CDR3 has 17 residues. The chain's CDR3 is CASSQDPLIAGAHEQYF. The DNA of the CDR3 is TGTGCCAGCAGTCAAGATCCCCTAATAGCGGGAGCCCACGAGCAGTACTTC.

This clone was detected only a few times. V gene TRBV2 combines with J gene TRBJ1-2; TRBD1 might be the D (6 bases). The CDR3 runs 12 residues. The V end lost 10 bases, the J end lost 5 bases, and 14 bases lay between the germline ends. The germline V gene has CDR1 SNHLY and CDR2 FYNNEI. CDR3 amino acids: CATLGAPYGYTF. The CDR3 nucleotides are TGTGCCACCTTGGGGGCCCCGTATGGCTACACCTTC.

This clone appeared once. This chain links TRBV30 with TRBJ2-6, with D maybe TRBD1 (6 bases). This CDR3 is 17 amino acids long. Deletions cut 1 base from V and 0 bases from J, with 13 bases between. Germline loops: CDR1 GTSNPN, CDR2 SVGIG (reference sequence). The CDR3 spells CAWSGGQSISGANVLTF. DNA of the CDR3: TGTGCCTGGAGTGGGGGACAATCGATCTCTGGGGCCAACGTCCTGACTTTC.

J is TRBJ1-3 and V is TRBV6-5; 8 bases agree with TRBD1. This CDR3 is built from 15 residues. Germline V gene sequence: CDR1 MNHEY, CDR2 SVGAGI. After removal of 0 bases from V and 8 bases from J, the junction contained 6 bases not matched to a gene. CDR3 sequence reads: CASSYSIQGGDTIYF. CDR3 in DNA: TGTGCCAGCAGTTACTCGATACAGGGGGGAGACACCATATATTTT.

This sequence joins TRBV5-4 and TRBJ2-1, with TRBD1 identical over 12 bases. CDR3 length: 15 amino acids. V trimming: 4 bases; J trimming: 7 bases; junction bases outside the gene matches: 6. The germline CDR1 and CDR2 sequences are SGHNT and YYREEE (reference sequence). CDR3 coding DNA: TGTGCCAGCAGCAGGGGACAGGGGGCGGCGAATGAGCAGTTCTTC. This sequence encodes CASSRGQGAANEQFF.

The sample holds a few counts of this clone. V gene TRBV7-8 combines with J gene TRBJ1-2; D remains unclear. CDR3 length: 14 amino acids. CDR1 is SGHVS and CDR2 is FQNEAQ in the germline V gene. Trimming took off 5 bases at V and 3 bases at J, with 13 bases between the two ends. The CDR3, as DNA: TGTGCCAGCAGCGCTCCGGGAAGTCACTATGGCTACACCTTC. Its translation is CASSAPGSHYGYTF.

The chain couples TRBV7-9 to TRBJ2-7, with 7 nucleotides matching TRBD1. J gave up 5 bases and V 5 bases, and 6 bases lay outside the gene matches. The CDR3 has 13 amino acids. The germline gives CDR1 SEHNR, CDR2 FQNEAQ (reference sequence). Here the CDR3 reads CASSPTGSDEQYF. The CDR3 DNA reads as TGTGCCAGCAGCCCGACAGGGAGCGACGAGCAGTACTTC.

V and J are TRBV29-1 and TRBJ2-4, with D perhaps TRBD2 (6 bases). This CDR3 has 15 amino acids. V lost 7 bases and J 3 bases, leaving 19 bases between the germline ends. Germline V lookup: CDR1 SQVTM, CDR2 ANQGSEA. The CDR3 DNA reads TGCAGCGCCGCCCGGGGTGTGGGAGGCAAAAACATTCAGTACTTC. This codes for CSAARGVGGKNIQYF.

V is TRBV4-2 and J is TRBJ1-4; possibly TRBD1 for D (5 bases). Germline-derived CDR1 and CDR2 are LGHNA and YNFKEQ. Trimming cost V 0 bases and J 3 bases, with 11 bases left between them. The CDR3 runs to 16 residues. The CDR3 loop is CASSQEAGGANEKLFF. Here the CDR3 DNA reads TGTGCCAGCAGCCAAGAGGCCGGGGGGGCTAATGAAAAACTGTTTTTT.